The next 20 T cell receptor beta chains were all read from a single sample in a study of T cells in Graves' hyperthyroidism and ophthalmopathy. TCR beta CDR3 region amplification was performed from RNA transcripts. TCR CDR3 underwent first-round RT-PCR with the HTBI primer set. One entry per CDR3 protein results from TCRdb running MiXCR on the multiplex PCR reads. The table records hundreds of thousands of distinct CDR3 sequences, roughly 14% of them present only once. The sample consisted of blood. The source of these receptors is a woman aged 18-29 years with Graves' hyperthyroidism.

The chain links TRBV29-1 to TRBJ2-7, with TRBD1 as a possible D gene (5 bases). This CDR3 comprises 14 residues. V was trimmed by 7 bases and J by 2 bases, leaving 18 bases between them. Germline CDR1 and CDR2: SQVTM and ANQGSEA. This chain's CDR3 is CSAVTEADPYEQYF. The CDR3 DNA follows: TGCAGCGCTGTGACAGAAGCTGACCCCTACGAGCAGTACTTC.

CDR3 nucleotide sequence: TGTGCCAGCAGCGTGGACCTGAGACAAATAGGCGCCGACACCGGGGAGCTGTTTTTT. Translated: CASSVDLRQIGADTGELFF. V and J are TRBV13 and TRBJ2-2; D unresolved. Deletions cut 5 bases from V and 3 bases from J, with 25 bases between. CDR1 PRHDT and CDR2 FYEKMQ come from the germline V gene (reference sequence). CDR3 length: 19 residues.

At least ten counts were recorded for this clonotype. The chain combines TRBV27 with TRBJ1-2; D is uncertain. Germline V gene data show CDR1 as MNHEY and CDR2 as SMNVEV (reference sequence). This CDR3 is 13 amino acids long. V lost 4 bases, J lost 2 bases, and 8 bases lay in between. CDR3 sequence reads: CASSSRRNYGYTF. The CDR3 bases are TGTGCCAGCAGTTCCCGCAGGAACTATGGCTACACCTTC.

The chain links TRBV5-1 to TRBJ2-5, with D unresolved. Trimming took off 2 bases at V and 2 bases at J, with 7 bases between the two ends. The CDR3 runs to 13 residues. Germline V CDR1 and CDR2: SGHRS, YFSETQ. Written as DNA, the CDR3 is TGCGCCAGCAGCTTCAGATTACAAGAGACCCAGTACTTC. Protein sequence: CASSFRLQETQYF.

This clonotype came up a few times. The rearrangement joins TRBV2 to TRBJ2-2; D gene unclear. Germline V gives CDR1 SNHLY, CDR2 FYNNEI. V lost 5 bases to trimming and J lost 5 bases, with 12 bases between them. The CDR3 runs to 14 residues. Written as DNA, the CDR3 is TGTGCCAGCAGTACCGACGAGTCTACCGGGGAGCTGTTTTTT. Translating it yields CASSTDESTGELFF.

This chain uses TRBV7-9 with TRBJ2-3, with TRBD2 identical over 7 bases. Germline assignment: CDR1 SEHNR and CDR2 FQNEAQ (reference sequence). This CDR3 is 13 amino acids long. V lost 8 bases, J lost 4 bases, and 6 bases stayed unmatched. CDR3 DNA: TGTGCCAGCCTCGGGGGGATGTCAGATACGCAGTATTTT. This encodes CASLGGMSDTQYF.

This clonotype was observed many times. The chain is built from TRBV5-1 and TRBJ1-1; 8 bases are a match to TRBD1. V dropped 4 bases and J dropped 3; count of bases not matched to a gene: 14. The CDR3 covers 17 residues. CDR1 is SGHRS and CDR2 is YFSETQ in the germline V gene. The chain's CDR3 is CASSLRRQGRIDTEAFF. The CDR3, as DNA: TGCGCCAGCAGCCTGCGCCGACAGGGGCGGATAGACACTGAAGCTTTCTTT.

The V and J genes are TRBV28 and TRBJ2-2, with 11 bases lining up with TRBD2. V dropped 6 bases and J dropped 6; count of bases not matched to a gene: 9. This CDR3 is built from 16 residues. In germline, CDR1 is MDHEN, CDR2 SYDVKM. For the CDR3, the DNA is TGTGCCAGCAGCTCCCCGGGACTAGCGGATCCCGGGGAGCTGTTTTTT. Its protein is CASSSPGLADPGELFF.

The genes are TRBV25-1 and TRBJ1-1; D unclear. V lost 2 bases, J lost 3 bases, and 10 bases lay in between. Germline V lookup: CDR1 MGHDK, CDR2 SYGVNS. The CDR3 has 14 amino acids. The CDR3 DNA reads as TGTGCCAGCAGTGAAAACCAGGAATACACTGAAGCTTTCTTT. It codes for CASSENQEYTEAFF.

In its sample, this clonotype was seen a few times. The rearrangement joins TRBV28 to TRBJ1-2; D may be TRBD1 (5 bases). Per the germline V gene, CDR1 is MDHEN and CDR2 is SYDVKM. The CDR3 consists of 12 residues. V lost 10 bases to trimming and J lost 2 bases, with 11 bases between them. The CDR3, as DNA: TGTGCCACCGGGGGGGGGAACTATGGCTACACCTTC. Residues: CATGGGNYGYTF.

This clonotype was detected ten times or more. The V gene is TRBV28, the J gene TRBJ2-5; D remains ambiguous. From germline, CDR1 is MDHEN and CDR2 SYDVKM. With 7 bases removed from V and 0 bases from J, the gap between germline ends came to 24 bases. The CDR3 extends over 18 amino acids. This CDR3 is CASNFFLPFDINQETQYF. In nucleotides, the CDR3 is TGTGCCAGCAATTTCTTCCTTCCTTTCGACATAAACCAAGAGACCCAGTACTTC.

The V and J genes are TRBV5-6 and TRBJ2-3; possibly TRBD1 for D (5 bases). V lost 2 bases to trimming and J lost 2 bases, with 12 bases between them. CDR1 is SGHDT, CDR2 YYEEEE, per germline. The CDR3 has 15 residues. The CDR3 bases are TGTGCCAGCAGCTTTCGGCAGGGCGACACAGATACGCAGTATTTT. This sequence encodes CASSFRQGDTDTQYF.

Ten or more counts support this clonotype. This chain uses TRBV7-8 with TRBJ1-3; possibly TRBD1 for D (5 bases). The CDR3 contains 16 residues. The V gene's germline CDR1 is SGHVS and CDR2 FQNEAQ. Trimming took off 7 bases at V and 2 bases at J, with 18 bases between the two ends. The CDR3 is CASTRDGDAAGNTIYF. DNA of the CDR3: TGTGCCAGCACCAGAGACGGGGACGCAGCTGGAAACACCATATATTTT.

V usage is TRBV14 and J usage is TRBJ2-7; 7 bases fit TRBD2. The junction had 5 bases not matched to a gene; V was cut back by 2 bases and J by 7 bases. From germline, CDR1 is SGHDN and CDR2 FVKESK. The CDR3 is 13 residues long. Written as DNA, the CDR3 is TGTGCCAGCAGCCAACAACTAGCGCGGGAGCAGTACTTC. It codes for CASSQQLAREQYF. The full variable domain, completed using reference TRBV14 and TRBJ2-7, is EAGVTQFPSHSVIEKGQTVTLRCDPISGHDNLYWYRRVMGKEIKFLLHFVKESKQDESGMPNNRFLAERTGGTYSTLKVQPAELEDSGVYFCASSQQLAREQYFGPGTRLTVT.

This clonotype was seen a single time. The V and J genes are TRBV4-3 and TRBJ2-1, with a weak D call TRBD2 (6 bases). CDR3 size: 15 residues. Germline CDR1 LGHNA, CDR2 YSLEER. The V end lost 2 bases, the J end lost 4 bases, and 12 bases lay between the germline ends. CDR3: CASSQSGLTYNEQFF. CDR3 nucleotide sequence: TGCGCCAGCAGCCAATCGGGACTCACTTACAATGAGCAGTTCTTC.

This chain links TRBV20-1 with TRBJ2-1; 8 nucleotides line up with TRBD1. The CDR3 runs to 14 residues. V trimming: 0 bases; J trimming: 6 bases; junction bases outside the gene matches: 4. Germline V gene sequence: CDR1 DFQATT, CDR2 SNEGSKA (reference sequence). In nucleotides, the CDR3 is TGCAGTGCTAGAGATCAGGGGGCCGTCAATGAGCAGTTCTTC. Translated, it gives CSARDQGAVNEQFF.

This clonotype was seen only a few times. The V gene is TRBV4-3, the J gene TRBJ1-4; 7 bases are a match to TRBD1. Trimming at V came to 4 bases and at J to 4 bases, leaving 9 bases not matched to a gene. The CDR3 loop spans 16 amino acids. In germline, CDR1 is LGHNA, CDR2 YSLEER. CDR3 residues: CASSRGGGQFNEKLFF. In DNA, the CDR3 is TGCGCCAGCAGCCGAGGGGGGGGACAGTTTAATGAAAAACTGTTTTTT.

The chain employs TRBV7-3 and TRBJ2-2; the D is unclear. There are 12 residues in the CDR3. Trimming shortened V by 5 bases and J by 8 bases, and 9 bases separated the two germline ends. Germline CDR1 is SGHTA and CDR2 is FQGTGA. The CDR3 DNA reads as TGTGCCAGCAGCCAAGAGCGTGGGGAGCTGTTTTTT. Translation: CASSQERGELFF.

The chain is built from TRBV10-3 and TRBJ2-5, with D uncertain. There are 16 residues in the CDR3. Germline V gives CDR1 ENHRY, CDR2 SYGVKD. V gave up 0 bases and J gave up 5 bases, with 16 bases separating them. Written as DNA, the CDR3 is TGTGCCATCAGTGAGTCTGCGACTCCCACTGAGGAGACCCAGTACTTC. Translating it yields CAISESATPTEETQYF.

This clonotype was seen many times. V usage is TRBV20-1 and J usage is TRBJ2-2, with D possibly being TRBD1 or TRBD2 (6 bases each). The germline V gene encodes CDR1 DFQATT and CDR2 SNEGSKA (reference sequence). The CDR3 totals 15 residues. Trimming cost V 3 bases and J 3 bases, with 14 bases left between them. CDR3 region: CSASGGGADTGELFF. DNA for the CDR3: TGCAGTGCTAGTGGGGGCGGGGCAGACACCGGGGAGCTGTTTTTT.